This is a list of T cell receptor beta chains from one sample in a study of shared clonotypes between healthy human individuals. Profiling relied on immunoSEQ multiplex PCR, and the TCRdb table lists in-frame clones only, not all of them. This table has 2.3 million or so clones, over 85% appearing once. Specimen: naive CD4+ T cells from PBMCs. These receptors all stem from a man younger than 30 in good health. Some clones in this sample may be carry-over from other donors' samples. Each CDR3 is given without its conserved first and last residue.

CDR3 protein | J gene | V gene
ASSFDRNTEAF | TRBJ1-1 | TRBV27
ATSRVNRGGTRGEQF | TRBJ2-1 | TRBV15
ASSPVGAAHEQF | TRBJ2-1 | TRBV28
ASSEFPKTGLGTEAF | TRBJ1-1 | TRBV25-1
SVGNRGFPYEQY | TRBJ2-7 | TRBV29-1
ASREMGTGTPYEQY | TRBJ2-7 | TRBV27
ASSQEHSRSGDSGNTIY | TRBJ1-3 | TRBV4-3
ATSRARTGGTEAF | TRBJ1-1 | TRBV15
ASSLALGNEQF | TRBJ2-1 | TRBV7-8
ASSDQLHNEKLF | TRBJ1-4 | TRBV6-1
ATTVMGQIGETQY | TRBJ2-5 | TRBV7-9
ASSSNEGDTQY | TRBJ2-3 | TRBV28
ASSPLPEKGTYEQY | TRBJ2-7 | TRBV28
ASSSLGQGGDEQF | TRBJ2-1 | TRBV5-6
ASSNDRLSYEQY | TRBJ2-7 | TRBV5-1
ASSLDGAGNTIY | TRBJ1-3 | TRBV7-3
ASSSGPNEKLF | TRBJ1-4 | TRBV5-1
ASSLFTRANTEAF | TRBJ1-1 | TRBV7-2
ASSLIPFETQY | TRBJ2-5 | TRBV7-2
ASRRDSTDTQY | TRBJ2-3 | TRBV6-1
ASSFPAGGRYEQY | TRBJ2-7 | TRBV28
ASSYLPRDTNYGYT | TRBJ1-2 | TRBV28
ASSSTGTGGDTQY | TRBJ2-3 | TRBV5-1
ASSLGVAQY | TRBJ2-3 | TRBV5-8
ASSLAASGSEEQY | TRBJ2-7 | TRBV5-1
ASSYKQGATEAF | TRBJ1-1 | TRBV6-5
ASSFLAGGAGELF | TRBJ2-2 | TRBV7-6
ASSQEGGRGYTEAF | TRBJ1-1 | TRBV4-3
ASSQGGGQITPQH | TRBJ1-5 | TRBV28